This T cell receptor (beta chain) was found in a study of blood T cell repertoires in COVID-19. Study in general: Acute and convalescent COVID-19 specimens originated in the United States, Italy and Spain. PBMCs, B-cell-depleted T cells, or T cells were the source of the cDNA or gDNA that made up the material.

As processed by the authors: Reference gene primer amplification gave nucleated cell count estimates. Sequencing used immunoSEQ multiplex PCR; TCRdb keeps in-frame clones, though not all of them. V, J and clone size were drawn from that table, and D and trimming were deduced from the DNA. Of 45,000 to 70,000 clones in the sample, about 88% were seen once. The CDR3 has 13 residues. Trimming took 3 bases from V and 8 from J, leaving 11 bases between them. This clone was observed a single time. The chain employs TRBV12-3 or TRBV12-4 and TRBJ1-5; D is perhaps TRBD1 (6 bases). The origin of this receptor is a woman aged 55 to 70 with active COVID-19. Sequenced sample: peripheral blood. The CDR3 DNA follows: TGTGCCAGCAGTTTCGGGGAGGGGGAGCCCCAGCATTTT. Its protein product is CASSFGEGEPQHF.